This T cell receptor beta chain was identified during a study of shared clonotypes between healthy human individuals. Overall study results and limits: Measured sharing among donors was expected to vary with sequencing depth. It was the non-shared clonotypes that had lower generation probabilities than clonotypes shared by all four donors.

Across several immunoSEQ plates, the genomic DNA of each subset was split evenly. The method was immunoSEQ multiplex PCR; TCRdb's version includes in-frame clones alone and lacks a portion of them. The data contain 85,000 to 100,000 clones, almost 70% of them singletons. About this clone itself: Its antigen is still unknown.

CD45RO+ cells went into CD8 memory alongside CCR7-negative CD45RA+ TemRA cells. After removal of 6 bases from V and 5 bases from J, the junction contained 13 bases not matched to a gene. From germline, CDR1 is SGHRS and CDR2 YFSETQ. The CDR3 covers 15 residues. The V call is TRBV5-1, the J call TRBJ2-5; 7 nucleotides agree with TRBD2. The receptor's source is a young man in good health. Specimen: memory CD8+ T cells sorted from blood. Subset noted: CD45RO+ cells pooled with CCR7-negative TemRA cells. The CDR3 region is CASTPEGTGGETQYF. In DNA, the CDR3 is TGCGCCAGCACCCCCGAGGGGACCGGGGGGGAGACCCAGTACTTC.